This T cell receptor (beta chain) was sequenced in a study of monozygotic twins with inflammatory bowel disease. The germline CDR1 and CDR2 sequences are MNHNS and SASEGT. This CDR3 is 16 amino acids long. Each sample's cDNA came from eight separate reactions. TCRdb reprocessed the 5' RACE reads and keeps a single row for each CDR3 protein, giving no DNA. Listed are fewer than 550,000 distinct CDR3 sequences; less than 2.5% falls within the top ten. V and J are TRBV6-1 and TRBJ2-7; absent DNA, TCRdb's TRBD1 call cannot be checked. Sequencing input: blood. The TCR originated in a human donor with ulcerative colitis or Crohn's disease, or a healthy co-twin of an affected twin (not recorded which). CDR3 sequence: CASNRDRASRVHEQYF.